A selection of T cell receptor beta chains follows, all from one sample in a study of cytomegalovirus exposure and HLA in healthy donors. Profiled with immunoSEQ multiplex PCR; TCRdb holds only in-frame clones, not every one. The sample has 230,000 or so clones; around 90% are singletons. The specimen sequenced was PBMCs. These receptors were taken from a girl aged 2-10 years in good health and CMV-seronegative. Both conserved end residues are part of each CDR3. The order of the fields is CDR3 protein, CDR3 DNA, J gene, V gene, clone size, D gene, CDR3 length. A D gene is named only where the DNA matches it firmly. The listing skips clone size in some rows; elsewhere it reads once, few, many or a size class.

cdr3_aa: CAGSEPSGNQETQYF
cdr3_nt: TGTGCCGGCAGTGAGCCTAGCGGGAACCAAGAGACCCAGTACTTC
j_call: TRBJ2-5
v_call: TRBV2
clone_size: .
d_call: TRBD2
cdr3_length: 15

cdr3_aa: CASTILEGETQYF
cdr3_nt: TGTGCCAGCACAATATTGGAGGGGGAGACCCAGTACTTC
j_call: TRBJ2-5
v_call: TRBV2
clone_size: .
d_call: .
cdr3_length: 13

cdr3_aa: CASAGTGNNSPLHF
cdr3_nt: TGTGCCAGCGCCGGGACAGGGAATAATTCACCCCTCCACTTT
j_call: TRBJ1-6
v_call: TRBV2
clone_size: .
d_call: TRBD1
cdr3_length: 14

cdr3_aa: CASSFPNILQGHYEQYF
cdr3_nt: TGTGCCAGCAGTTTCCCCAATATACTACAGGGCCACTACGAGCAGTACTTC
j_call: TRBJ2-7
v_call: TRBV28
clone_size: once
d_call: .
cdr3_length: 17

cdr3_aa: CASTRTGTTGELFF
cdr3_nt: TGTGCCAGCACCAGGACAGGGACGACCGGGGAGCTGTTTTTT
j_call: TRBJ2-2
v_call: TRBV6-1
clone_size: .
d_call: TRBD1
cdr3_length: 14

cdr3_aa: CASSLADRYNEQFF
cdr3_nt: TGTGCCAGCAGCTTAGCGGACAGGTACAATGAGCAGTTCTTC
j_call: TRBJ2-1
v_call: TRBV7-9
clone_size: few
d_call: TRBD1
cdr3_length: 14

cdr3_aa: CASRDRRAYNEQFF
cdr3_nt: TGTGCCAGCAGGGACAGGAGAGCCTACAATGAGCAGTTCTTC
j_call: TRBJ2-1
v_call: TRBV25-1
clone_size: .
d_call: TRBD1
cdr3_length: 14

cdr3_aa: CASTSRYTGELFF
cdr3_nt: TGTGCCAGCACCTCGCGCTACACCGGGGAGCTGTTTTTT
j_call: TRBJ2-2
v_call: TRBV6-6
clone_size: .
d_call: .
cdr3_length: 13

cdr3_aa: CASSLSGRMNTEAFF
cdr3_nt: TGCGCCAGCAGCTTGTCAGGGAGGATGAACACTGAAGCTTTCTTT
j_call: TRBJ1-1
v_call: TRBV5-1
clone_size: few
d_call: .
cdr3_length: 15

cdr3_aa: CASSPLADTDTQYF
cdr3_nt: TGTGCCAGCTCACCCCTAGCGGACACAGATACGCAGTATTTT
j_call: TRBJ2-3
v_call: TRBV18
clone_size: .
d_call: TRBD2
cdr3_length: 14

cdr3_aa: CASSIGTGSYEQYF
cdr3_nt: TGTGCCAGTAGTATCGGGACAGGGTCCTACGAGCAGTACTTC
j_call: TRBJ2-7
v_call: TRBV19
clone_size: .
d_call: TRBD1
cdr3_length: 14

cdr3_aa: CASSVVTADTQYF
cdr3_nt: TGTGCCAGCAGCGTTGTAACGGCAGATACGCAGTATTTT
j_call: TRBJ2-3
v_call: TRBV9
clone_size: .
d_call: .
cdr3_length: 13

cdr3_aa: CASSVVSGEGYEQYF
cdr3_nt: TGTGCCAGTAGTGTAGTGTCGGGAGAGGGGTACGAGCAGTACTTC
j_call: TRBJ2-7
v_call: TRBV19
clone_size: .
d_call: .
cdr3_length: 15

cdr3_aa: CASSFGRDNEQFF
cdr3_nt: TGTGCCAGCAGCTTCGGGAGGGACAATGAGCAGTTCTTC
j_call: TRBJ2-1
v_call: TRBV11-2
clone_size: .
d_call: TRBD2
cdr3_length: 13

cdr3_aa: CASSDTGLADVEQFF
cdr3_nt: TGTGCCAGCAGCGACACGGGACTAGCTGATGTTGAGCAGTTCTTC
j_call: TRBJ2-1
v_call: TRBV5-4
clone_size: few
d_call: TRBD2
cdr3_length: 15

cdr3_aa: CASSLREIEAFF
cdr3_nt: TGTGCCAGCAGCTTACGGGAAATCGAAGCTTTCTTT
j_call: TRBJ1-1
v_call: TRBV7-9
clone_size: .
d_call: .
cdr3_length: 12

cdr3_aa: CASSSKNSGQGSYNEQFF
cdr3_nt: TGTGCCAGCAGCTCAAAAAATAGCGGTCAGGGCTCCTACAATGAGCAGTTCTTC
j_call: TRBJ2-1
v_call: TRBV7-3
clone_size: .
d_call: .
cdr3_length: 18

cdr3_aa: CASSVKPYYTEAFF
cdr3_nt: TGTGCCAGCAGCGTAAAGCCTTACTACACTGAAGCTTTCTTT
j_call: TRBJ1-1
v_call: TRBV9
clone_size: .
d_call: .
cdr3_length: 14

cdr3_aa: CASSRLTGDRPF
cdr3_nt: TGTGCCAGCAGCCGCTTGACAGGGGACCGACCCTTC
j_call: TRBJ1-2
v_call: TRBV25-1
clone_size: .
d_call: TRBD1
cdr3_length: 12

cdr3_aa: CATMEWDRGWEQYF
cdr3_nt: TGTGCCACCATGGAATGGGACAGGGGGTGGGAGCAGTACTTC
j_call: TRBJ2-5
v_call: TRBV6-6
clone_size: .
d_call: TRBD1
cdr3_length: 14